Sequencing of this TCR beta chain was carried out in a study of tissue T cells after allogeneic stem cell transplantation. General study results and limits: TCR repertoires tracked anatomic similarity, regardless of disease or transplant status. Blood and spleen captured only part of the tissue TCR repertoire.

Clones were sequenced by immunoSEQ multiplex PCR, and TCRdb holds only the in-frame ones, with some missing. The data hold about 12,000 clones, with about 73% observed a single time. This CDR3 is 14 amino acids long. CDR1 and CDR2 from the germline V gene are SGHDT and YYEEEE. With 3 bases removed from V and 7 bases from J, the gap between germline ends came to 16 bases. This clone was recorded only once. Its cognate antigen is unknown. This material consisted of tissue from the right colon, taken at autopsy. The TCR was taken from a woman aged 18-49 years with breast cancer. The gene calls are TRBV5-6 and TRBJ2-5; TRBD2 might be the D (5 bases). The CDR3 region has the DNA TGTGCCAGCAGCTCAACGGGAATAGCGTGGACCCAGTACTTC. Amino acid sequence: CASSSTGIAWTQYF.